The source of this T cell receptor (beta chain) is a study of cytomegalovirus exposure and HLA in healthy donors. In regard to this clone: Its matching antigen is unknown.

Findings of the study overall: Within the 130 or so validation repertoires, first-cohort TCR clusters tended to co-occur, according to a later analysis.

With 6 bases clipped from V and 2 bases from J, the junction kept 2 bases outside the gene matches. CDR1 and CDR2 (germline): KGHSH, LQKENI. The CDR3 contains 14 residues. Sequencing used immunoSEQ multiplex PCR; TCRdb keeps in-frame clones, though not all of them. The sample holds 80,000 to 100,000 clones; under 95% are singletons and the top ten take roughly 1.9%. Material for sequencing was PBMCs. This clonotype originated in a man aged 25-40 years in good health and CMV-seronegative. V gene TRBV18 combines with J gene TRBJ1-5, with 9 bases lining up with TRBD1. CDR3 in amino acids: CASSRDRGNQPQHF. CDR3 nucleotide sequence: TGTGCCAGCTCCCGGGACAGGGGCAATCAGCCCCAGCATTTT. The variable domain in full, with the rest retrieved from reference TRBV18 and TRBJ1-5, is NAGVMQNPRHLVRRRGQEARLRCSPMKGHSHVYWYRQLPEEGLKFMVYLQKENIIDESGMPKERFSAEFPKEGPSILRIQQVVRGDSAAYFCASSRDRGNQPQHFGDGTRLSIL.